This passage covers 21 T cell receptor beta chains from one sample sequenced in a study of T-cell reconstitution after alpha-beta-depleted transplantation in children. Unique molecular identifiers were incorporated when the TCRbeta library was constructed. In TCRdb, the PCR reads were re-called with MiXCR into one record per CDR3 protein. The table records around 450,000 distinct CDR3 sequences, over 40% of them present only once. Sample: PBMCs, taken before TCRalphabeta/CD19-depleted stem cell transplant. All receptors derive from a girl aged 2-10 years with aplastic anemia, due to receive a stem cell transplant.

CDR3 sequence reads: CSFSHGSYEQYF. The CDR3 DNA reads TGCAGCTTCTCCCACGGCTCCTACGAGCAGTACTTC. V gene TRBV29-1 combines with J gene TRBJ2-7; unclear D gene. Germline values: CDR1 SQVTM, CDR2 ANQGSEA. This CDR3 is 12 amino acids long. V shed 8 bases and J shed 0 bases, with 11 bases lying between them.

This clonotype was found a few times. The chain links TRBV11-1 to TRBJ2-3; 8 nucleotides match TRBD1. The CDR3 extends over 15 amino acids. Trimming removed 4 bases from V and 4 bases from J; junction bases left unmatched: 7. Germline loops: CDR1 SGHAT, CDR2 FQDESV (reference sequence). CDR3 coding DNA: TGTGCCAGCAGCTCTCGGACAGGGAGAGCAGATACGCAGTATTTT. Its translation is CASSSRTGRADTQYF. Full variable domain (remainder filled in from reference TRBV11-1 and TRBJ2-3): EAEVAQSPRYKITEKSQAVAFWCDPISGHATLYWYRQILGQGPELLVQFQDESVVDDSQLPKDRFSAERLKGVDSTLKIQPAELGDSAMYLCASSSRTGRADTQYFGPGTRLTVL.

The rearrangement links TRBV7-2 to TRBJ1-1; 9 bases are a match to TRBD1. The CDR3 consists of 14 residues. Trimming cost V 7 bases and J 4 bases; bases outside gene matches: 7. CDR1 SGHTA and CDR2 FQGNSA come from the germline V gene. CDR3: CASTGQGPSTEAFF. CDR3 nucleotide sequence: TGTGCCAGCACCGGACAGGGGCCGTCCACTGAAGCTTTCTTT.

The gene calls are TRBV20-1 and TRBJ2-7; no reliable D call. Germline assignment: CDR1 DFQATT and CDR2 SNEGSKA (reference sequence). V was pared by 3 bases and J by 0 bases, with 3 bases between. The CDR3 length is 11 residues. The CDR3 DNA follows: TGCAGTGCTAGGCACTCCTACGAGCAGTACTTC. As protein: CSARHSYEQYF.

The V and J genes are TRBV7-3 and TRBJ2-7, with 7 bases identical to TRBD1. The V segment lost 2 bases and the J segment 2 bases; nucleotides outside the gene matches: 15. This CDR3 is 18 amino acids long. The germline V gene encodes CDR1 SGHTA and CDR2 FQGTGA. This CDR3 reads CASSLSTRVGTAAYEQYF. The CDR3, as DNA: TGTGCCAGCAGCTTATCCACTCGGGTCGGGACAGCGGCCTACGAGCAGTACTTC.

CDR3 amino acids: CASSPGTGGSPYGYTF. The CDR3 DNA reads TGTGCCAGTAGCCCCGGGACAGGGGGATCACCGTATGGCTACACCTTC. The chain couples TRBV19 to TRBJ1-2; 11 bases are shared with TRBD1. Germline V lookup: CDR1 LNHDA, CDR2 SQIVND (reference sequence). V lost 6 bases to trimming and J lost 5 bases; unmatched junction nucleotides: 11. CDR3 length: 16 amino acids.

As to this clonotype: Since a much larger clone is just one base distant, this may be a read error. CDR3 in amino acids: CARSPGGSWATDTQYF. The CDR3 coding sequence is TGTGCCAGGAGCCCTGGGGGGAGTTGGGCCACAGATACGCAGTATTTT. V usage is TRBV4-2 and J usage is TRBJ2-3, with D possibly matching TRBD2 (6 bases). In germline, CDR1 is LGHNA, CDR2 YNFKEQ. There are 16 residues in the CDR3.

This sequence joins TRBV7-2 and TRBJ2-3, with unresolved D. Germline V gene data show CDR1 as SGHTA and CDR2 as FQGNSA. Trimming left V 1 base short and J 10 bases short, with 15 bases between. The CDR3 has 14 amino acids. The CDR3 spells CASSLEWGTPSQYF. The CDR3 DNA is TGTGCCAGCAGCTTAGAGTGGGGAACGCCGTCGCAGTATTTT. Full variable domain (rest looked up from reference TRBV7-2 and TRBJ2-3): GAGVSQSPSNKVTEKGKDVELRCDPISGHTALYWYRQSLGQGLEFLIYFQGNSAPDKSGLPSDRFSAERTGGSVSTLTIQRTQQEDSAVYLCASSLEWGTPSQYFGPGTRLTVL.

This clonotype was seen just once. The V gene is TRBV28, the J gene TRBJ1-5; D is unclear. Germline values: CDR1 MDHEN, CDR2 SYDVKM. This CDR3 is 13 amino acids long. V lost 3 bases and J 4 bases, leaving 7 bases between the germline ends. The CDR3, as DNA: TGTGCCAGCAGTTTCTTAAAGAATCAGCCCCAGCATTTT. It translates to CASSFLKNQPQHF. The variable domain in full, with the rest retrieved from reference TRBV28 and TRBJ1-5, is DVKVTQSSRYLVKRTGEKVFLECVQDMDHENMFWYRQDPGLGLRLIYFSYDVKMKEKGDIPEGYSVSREKKERFSLILESASTNQTSMYLCASSFLKNQPQHFGDGTRLSIL.

The V and J genes are TRBV4-1 and TRBJ1-3, with D hard to call. Germline assignment: CDR1 MGHRA and CDR2 YSYEKL. V shed 8 bases and J shed 2 bases, with 16 bases lying between them. The CDR3 has 15 residues. The chain's CDR3 is CASRAGFGAGNTIYF. The CDR3 coding sequence is TGCGCCAGCCGCGCTGGTTTTGGAGCTGGAAACACCATATATTTT.

CDR3: CSAAPGAPTGELFF. CDR3 DNA sequence: TGCAGTGCTGCCCCCGGGGCCCCCACCGGGGAGCTGTTTTTT. The chain recombines TRBV20-1 with TRBJ2-2; D is tentatively TRBD1 or TRBD2 (5 bases each). V was clipped by 5 bases and J by 4 bases, with 14 bases between them. CDR3 length equals 14 residues. The germline V gene encodes CDR1 DFQATT and CDR2 SNEGSKA (reference sequence).

As to this clonotype: An end of the junction does not agree with germline; a read error may underlie this. CDR3 bases: TGCTGTGCTAGAGGTACGACTAGCGGGAGGGCCAGCTATGAGCAGTTCTTC. This sequence encodes CCARGTTSGRASYEQFF. The chain recombines TRBV20-1 with TRBJ2-1, with 14 bases fitting TRBD2. This CDR3 is 17 amino acids long. CDR1 and CDR2 (germline): DFQATT, SNEGSKA (reference sequence).

V is TRBV6-5 and J is TRBJ1-5; unclear D gene. Germline CDR1 is MNHEY and CDR2 is SVGAGI. CDR3 length equals 14 residues. V dropped 0 bases and J dropped 1 base, with 4 bases sitting between them. This CDR3 is CASSYSKSNQPQHF. CDR3 sequence (DNA): TGTGCCAGCAGTTACTCGAAGAGCAATCAGCCCCAGCATTTT.

This chain uses TRBV20-1 with TRBJ2-7; 8 nucleotides match TRBD1. Trimming at V came to 3 bases and at J to 2 bases, leaving 6 bases not matched to a gene. The CDR3 has 14 residues. Germline V gene lookup returns CDR1 DFQATT and CDR2 SNEGSKA (reference sequence). The chain's CDR3 is CSASPDRGPYEQYF. As DNA, the CDR3 is TGCAGTGCTAGCCCCGACAGGGGACCCTACGAGCAGTACTTC.

The V and J genes are TRBV20-1 and TRBJ2-3, with D hard to call. The CDR3 contains 13 residues. Germline V CDR1 and CDR2: DFQATT, SNEGSKA (reference sequence). Trimming left V 7 bases short and J 1 base short, with 12 bases between. This chain's CDR3 is CSVKAGRTDTQYF. As DNA, the CDR3 is TGCAGTGTAAAGGCAGGCCGCACAGATACGCAGTATTTT.

In its sample, this clonotype was seen a few times. The chain carries TRBV7-9 and TRBJ1-4, with 7 bases that match TRBD1. The trim removed 4 bases at V and 3 bases at J, leaving 5 bases unmatched. CDR1 is SEHNR, CDR2 FQNEAQ, per germline (reference sequence). The CDR3 extends over 15 amino acids. This CDR3 is CASSSSGTANEKLFF. CDR3 nucleotide sequence: TGTGCCAGCAGCTCCTCAGGGACAGCTAATGAAAAACTGTTTTTT.

This clonotype was recorded a few times. The chain recombines TRBV5-1 with TRBJ2-7; no firm D call. This CDR3 comprises 13 residues. Germline V lookup: CDR1 SGHRS, CDR2 YFSETQ. V was clipped by 7 bases and J by 3 bases, with 14 bases between them. DNA for the CDR3: TGCGCCAGCTTGAGCTTGACGGGCTACGAGCAGTACTTC. This sequence encodes CASLSLTGYEQYF.

A few counts support this clonotype. CDR3 sequence reads: CASNQAAVNTEAFF. The CDR3 coding sequence is TGTGCCAGCAACCAGGCAGCCGTGAACACTGAAGCTTTCTTT. The chain joins TRBV12-3 or TRBV12-4 to TRBJ1-1; D call uncertain. There are 14 residues in the CDR3. Trimming took 7 bases from V and 0 from J, leaving 12 bases between them.

This chain links TRBV5-5 with TRBJ2-3, with D uncertain. CDR3 size: 14 residues. The V gene's germline CDR1 is SGHKS and CDR2 YYEKEE (reference sequence). Trimming stripped 4 bases from V and 2 bases from J, with 11 bases between. The CDR3 protein is CASSLGSYTDTQYF. CDR3 DNA: TGTGCCAGCAGCCTCGGGTCATACACAGATACGCAGTATTTT.

The DNA for the CDR3 is TGTGCCAGCAGCTCGCCCGGACTAGCGGAGGGGCCCGAGCAGTACTTC. This gives the protein CASSSPGLAEGPEQYF. The chain uses TRBV11-1 and TRBJ2-7; 10 bases agree with TRBD2. Germline-derived CDR1 and CDR2 are SGHAT and FQDESV (reference sequence). This CDR3 is 16 amino acids long. V lost 4 bases to trimming and J lost 6 bases; unmatched junction nucleotides: 12.

This sequence joins TRBV12-3 or TRBV12-4 and TRBJ1-6, with 7 bases lining up with TRBD1. The CDR3 is 11 amino acids. Unmatched junction bases numbered 3, after V lost 3 bases and J lost 16 bases. Here the CDR3 reads CASSFGRGLHF. In nucleotides, the CDR3 is TGTGCCAGCAGTTTCGGCAGGGGGCTCCACTTT.